The clone carrying this TCR beta chain was seen a handful of times. Its antigen is still unknown. Using CD45RO/CCR7/CD25/CD127/CD95/CD27, CD4+ naive, central memory, regulatory and stem cell-like memory cells were sorted. These data belong to a study of beta chain features in type 1 diabetes. Findings of the study overall: Here, the possible influence of HLA type (on TCRB rearrangement) remained unresolved. The study found moderately but significantly shorter TCRB CDR3s in all four CD4+ subsets of Type 1 diabetes patients. A cDNA-based sequencing approach could over-represent cells with high TCR expression.

The authors reverse transcribed all of the isolated RNA, so sequencing captured expressed TCRB transcripts. TCRdb's table, derived via immunoSEQ multiplex PCR, lists solely in-frame clones and lacks some. Of 20,000 to 30,000 clones in the sample, under 75% were seen once. Germline V gene sequence: CDR1 SGHRS, CDR2 YFSETQ. V was pared by 5 bases and J by 7 bases, with 18 bases between. The CDR3 is 14 amino acids. The specimen was Tregs from blood. The clonotype originates from a man between 18 and 35 years old with type 1 diabetes. J is TRBJ1-2 and V is TRBV5-1; weak D call: TRBD1 (5 bases). CDR3 amino acids: CASRLGGRDGGYTF. In DNA, the CDR3 is TGCGCCAGCAGGCTCGGGGGACGCGATGGTGGCTACACCTTC.